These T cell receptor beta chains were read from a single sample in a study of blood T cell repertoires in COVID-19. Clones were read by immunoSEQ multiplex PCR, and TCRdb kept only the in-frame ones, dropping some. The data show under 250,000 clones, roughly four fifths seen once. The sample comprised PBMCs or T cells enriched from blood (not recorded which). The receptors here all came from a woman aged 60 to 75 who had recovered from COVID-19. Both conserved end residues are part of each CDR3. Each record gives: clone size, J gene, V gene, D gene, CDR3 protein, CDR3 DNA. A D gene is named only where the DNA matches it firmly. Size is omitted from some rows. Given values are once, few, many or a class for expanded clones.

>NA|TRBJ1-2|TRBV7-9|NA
CASSSFGARDYGYTF
TGTGCCAGCAGTTCTTTCGGTGCCAGGGACTATGGCTACACCTTC
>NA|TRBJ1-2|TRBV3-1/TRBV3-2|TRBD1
CASSQDWTGTGYTF
TGTGCCAGCAGCCAAGATTGGACAGGGACTGGCTACACCTTC
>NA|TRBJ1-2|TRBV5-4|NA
CASSRQSNYGYTF
TGTGCCAGCAGCCGACAGTCTAACTATGGCTACACCTTC
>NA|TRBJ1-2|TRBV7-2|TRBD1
CASSLSTGGAQRDGYTF
TGTGCCAGCAGCTTATCGACAGGGGGCGCCCAAAGGGATGGCTACACCTTC
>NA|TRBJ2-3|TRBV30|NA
CAWTTVYTDTQYF
TGTGCCTGGACTACCGTCTACACAGATACGCAGTATTTT
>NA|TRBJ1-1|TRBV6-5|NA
CASSSQSNRRSEAFF
TGTGCCAGCAGCTCACAATCAAACAGGCGATCTGAAGCTTTCTTT
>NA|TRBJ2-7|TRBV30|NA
CAWSVEVFNEQYF
TGTGCCTGGAGTGTAGAGGTTTTCAACGAGCAGTACTTC
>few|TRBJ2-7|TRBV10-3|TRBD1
CAIGGAGTGSYEQYF
TGTGCCATCGGCGGCGCCGGGACAGGATCCTACGAGCAGTACTTC
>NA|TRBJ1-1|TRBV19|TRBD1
CASTRDRSQNTEAFF
TGTGCCAGTACCAGGGACAGAAGTCAGAACACTGAAGCTTTCTTT
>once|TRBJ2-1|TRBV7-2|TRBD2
CASSLDSGTSPGQFF
TGTGCCAGCAGCTTAGATTCAGGGACTAGTCCCGGGCAGTTCTTC
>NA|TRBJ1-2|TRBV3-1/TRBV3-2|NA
CASSPGTSGYYGYTF
TGTGCCAGCAGCCCTGGGACAAGTGGGTACTATGGCTACACCTTC
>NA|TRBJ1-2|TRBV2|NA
CASTQRSLREGYTF
TGTGCCAGCACCCAGAGGTCTCTCCGGGAAGGCTACACCTTC
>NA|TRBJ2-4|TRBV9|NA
CASSDYIQYF
TGTGCCAGCAGCGACTACATTCAGTACTTC
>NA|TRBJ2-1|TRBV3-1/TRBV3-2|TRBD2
CASSRRLAGADNEQFF
TGTGCCAGCAGCCGCCGACTAGCGGGGGCCGACAATGAGCAGTTCTTC
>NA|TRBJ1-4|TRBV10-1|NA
CASSEEPRREKLFF
TGCGCCAGCAGTGAAGAACCCCGGAGAGAAAAACTGTTTTTT
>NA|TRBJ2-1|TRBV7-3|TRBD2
CASSSRVSSGGYNEQFF
TGTGCCAGCAGCTCAAGGGTCTCCAGCGGGGGGTACAATGAGCAGTTCTTC